Presented here are 12 T cell receptor beta chains from one specimen sequenced in a study of shared clonotypes between healthy human individuals (dated by TCRdb to 2018 to 2021). For the CD8 naive samples, CD45RO-negative cells were positively selected for CCR7, yielding a CD45RA+CCR7+ population from which TemRA cells were excluded. Receptors were amplified or captured by the immunoSEQ multiplex PCR assay. TCRdb's version of the immuneACCESS table is confined to in-frame rearrangements and falls short of the full clone set. An unresolved V gene accounts for under half of the shortfall where checked; the remainder is of unknown origin. The sample table contains millions of clones; only one count was recorded for about 95% of them. Of the sample, 0.85% to 1.2% falls within the top ten clones. The sequenced sample consisted of naive CD8+ T cells sorted from blood. The sample's cell subset or site label, decoded: CD45RA+CCR7+. The origin of the receptors is a man younger than 30 in good health.

The chain recombines TRBV7-8 with TRBJ2-1, with 10 bases that match TRBD2. CDR3 length: 18 residues. Trimming cost V 1 base and J 4 bases; bases outside gene matches: 10. CDR1 is SGHVS, CDR2 FQNEAQ, per germline. The CDR3 region has the DNA TGTGCCAGCAGCTTAGGGCTAGCGGGGGCCGTAATTTACAATGAGCAGTTCTTC. Its protein product is CASSLGLAGAVIYNEQFF.

Concerning this clone: The sample contains more than one DNA sequence encoding this CDR3. This sequence joins TRBV30 and TRBJ2-6, with D possibly being TRBD2 (6 bases). Germline V lookup: CDR1 GTSNPN, CDR2 SVGIG (reference sequence). CDR3 length: 15 amino acids. Trimming took off 0 bases at V and 0 bases at J, with 6 bases between the two ends. CDR3 coding DNA: TGTGCCTGGAGTGTGGGGGGCTCTGGGGCCAACGTCCTGACTTTC. It yields the protein CAWSVGGSGANVLTF.

On this clone: The same CDR3 also results from other DNA sequences found in this sample. This rearrangement joins TRBV4-3 to TRBJ2-1; no clear D. In germline, CDR1 is LGHNA, CDR2 YSLEER. V dropped 0 bases and J dropped 4 bases, with 4 bases sitting between them. CDR3 length: 13 amino acids. This CDR3 reads CASSQDLYNEQFF. DNA for the CDR3: TGCGCCAGCAGCCAAGACTTATACAATGAGCAGTTCTTC.

The chain has TRBV9 and TRBJ2-1; no reliable D call. CDR3 length: 12 amino acids. CDR1 SGDLS and CDR2 YYNGEE come from the germline V gene. Trimming left V 3 bases short and J 6 bases short, with 7 bases between. CDR3 bases: TGTGCCAGCAGCGCCTCCGCCAATGAGCAGTTCTTC. Translating it yields CASSASANEQFF.

In regard to this clone: Other DNA sequences in this specimen translate into the identical CDR3. V usage is TRBV27 and J usage is TRBJ1-5, with a possible D match to TRBD1 (6 bases). Germline V gene sequence: CDR1 MNHEY, CDR2 SMNVEV (reference sequence). V was clipped by 6 bases and J by 2 bases, with 11 bases between them. The CDR3 runs to 14 residues. The CDR3, as DNA: TGTGCCAGCAGGGCGGGGGGCGGCAATCAGCCCCAGCATTTT. It translates to CASRAGGGNQPQHF.

The chain joins TRBV27 to TRBJ1-5, with D unresolved. Germline V CDR1 and CDR2: MNHEY, SMNVEV (reference sequence). V dropped 8 bases and J dropped 0 bases, with 5 bases sitting between them. The CDR3 extends over 12 amino acids. The CDR3, as DNA: TGTGCCAGCGGAATTAGCAATCAGCCCCAGCATTTT. It specifies CASGISNQPQHF.

Note on this clone: This sample includes further DNA sequences coding for the same CDR3. The V call is TRBV19, the J call TRBJ2-1, with D perhaps matching TRBD1 (5 bases). This CDR3 contains 14 residues. Trimming pared 6 bases from V and 4 bases from J, leaving 13 bases between. Germline CDR1 LNHDA, CDR2 SQIVND (reference sequence). The CDR3 region is CASSPRTGYNEQFF. CDR3 nucleotides: TGTGCCAGTAGCCCACGCACAGGATACAATGAGCAGTTCTTC.

The rearrangement links TRBV27 to TRBJ2-7; TRBD1 matches at 10 bases. Per germline, CDR1 MNHEY and CDR2 SMNVEV (reference sequence). Trimming at V came to 5 bases and at J to 5 bases, leaving 15 bases not matched to a gene. The CDR3 consists of 17 residues. The CDR3 spells CASSPLSGTGEYNEQYF. Here the CDR3 DNA reads TGTGCCAGCAGTCCCCTCTCCGGGACAGGGGAGTATAACGAGCAGTACTTC.

The V gene is TRBV30, the J gene TRBJ2-1, with 11 bases matching TRBD2. The CDR3 has 16 residues. V lost 7 bases, J lost 3 bases, and 11 bases stayed unmatched. Germline V gene data show CDR1 as GTSNPN and CDR2 as SVGIG (reference sequence). CDR3 sequence (DNA): TGTGCCTCGGGACTAGCGGAGGCCCCAGGCTACAATGAGCAGTTCTTC. It codes for CASGLAEAPGYNEQFF.

The chain is built from TRBV11-2 and TRBJ2-5; D possibly corresponds to TRBD2 (6 bases). Germline CDR1 is SGHAT and CDR2 is FQNNGV. V lost 2 bases to trimming and J lost 4 bases, with 11 bases between them. The length of the CDR3 is 14 residues. The CDR3 DNA reads TGTGCCAGCAGCTTAATGGTGGGAGGAGAGACCCAGTACTTC. Translating gives CASSLMVGGETQYF.

This chain connects TRBV5-1 to TRBJ1-1, with TRBD1 as a possible D gene (5 bases). The germline V and J ends were trimmed by 4 bases and 1 base, with 17 bases remaining between them. Germline V gene lookup returns CDR1 SGHRS and CDR2 YFSETQ. The CDR3 has 16 amino acids. DNA for the CDR3: TGCGCCAGCAGCGTGAAGCCGGGACTTCAGAACACTGAAGCTTTCTTT. Its translation is CASSVKPGLQNTEAFF.

The rearrangement uses TRBV6-5 and TRBJ1-2; D unclear. The V gene lost 6 bases and the J gene lost 4 bases, with 15 bases spanning the gap. CDR3 length: 14 amino acids. CDR1 is MNHEY, CDR2 SVGAGI, per germline. CDR3 protein: CASSSVDRIYGYTF. The CDR3, as DNA: TGTGCCAGCAGCTCGGTCGACCGGATCTATGGCTACACCTTC.